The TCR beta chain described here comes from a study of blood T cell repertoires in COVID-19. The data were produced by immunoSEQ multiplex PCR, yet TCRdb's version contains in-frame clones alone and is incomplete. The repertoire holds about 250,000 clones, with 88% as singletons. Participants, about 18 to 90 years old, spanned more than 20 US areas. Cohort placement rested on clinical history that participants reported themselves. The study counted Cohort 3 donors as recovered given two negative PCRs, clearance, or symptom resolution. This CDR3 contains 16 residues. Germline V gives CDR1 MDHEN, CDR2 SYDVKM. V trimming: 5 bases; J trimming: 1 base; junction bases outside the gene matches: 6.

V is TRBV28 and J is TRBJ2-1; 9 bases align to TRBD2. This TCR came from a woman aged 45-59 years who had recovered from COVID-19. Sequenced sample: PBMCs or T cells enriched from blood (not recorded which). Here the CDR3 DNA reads TGTGCCAGCAGTCCCCCGGGACTAGCATCCTACAATGAGCAGTTCTTC. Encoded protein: CASSPPGLASYNEQFF.